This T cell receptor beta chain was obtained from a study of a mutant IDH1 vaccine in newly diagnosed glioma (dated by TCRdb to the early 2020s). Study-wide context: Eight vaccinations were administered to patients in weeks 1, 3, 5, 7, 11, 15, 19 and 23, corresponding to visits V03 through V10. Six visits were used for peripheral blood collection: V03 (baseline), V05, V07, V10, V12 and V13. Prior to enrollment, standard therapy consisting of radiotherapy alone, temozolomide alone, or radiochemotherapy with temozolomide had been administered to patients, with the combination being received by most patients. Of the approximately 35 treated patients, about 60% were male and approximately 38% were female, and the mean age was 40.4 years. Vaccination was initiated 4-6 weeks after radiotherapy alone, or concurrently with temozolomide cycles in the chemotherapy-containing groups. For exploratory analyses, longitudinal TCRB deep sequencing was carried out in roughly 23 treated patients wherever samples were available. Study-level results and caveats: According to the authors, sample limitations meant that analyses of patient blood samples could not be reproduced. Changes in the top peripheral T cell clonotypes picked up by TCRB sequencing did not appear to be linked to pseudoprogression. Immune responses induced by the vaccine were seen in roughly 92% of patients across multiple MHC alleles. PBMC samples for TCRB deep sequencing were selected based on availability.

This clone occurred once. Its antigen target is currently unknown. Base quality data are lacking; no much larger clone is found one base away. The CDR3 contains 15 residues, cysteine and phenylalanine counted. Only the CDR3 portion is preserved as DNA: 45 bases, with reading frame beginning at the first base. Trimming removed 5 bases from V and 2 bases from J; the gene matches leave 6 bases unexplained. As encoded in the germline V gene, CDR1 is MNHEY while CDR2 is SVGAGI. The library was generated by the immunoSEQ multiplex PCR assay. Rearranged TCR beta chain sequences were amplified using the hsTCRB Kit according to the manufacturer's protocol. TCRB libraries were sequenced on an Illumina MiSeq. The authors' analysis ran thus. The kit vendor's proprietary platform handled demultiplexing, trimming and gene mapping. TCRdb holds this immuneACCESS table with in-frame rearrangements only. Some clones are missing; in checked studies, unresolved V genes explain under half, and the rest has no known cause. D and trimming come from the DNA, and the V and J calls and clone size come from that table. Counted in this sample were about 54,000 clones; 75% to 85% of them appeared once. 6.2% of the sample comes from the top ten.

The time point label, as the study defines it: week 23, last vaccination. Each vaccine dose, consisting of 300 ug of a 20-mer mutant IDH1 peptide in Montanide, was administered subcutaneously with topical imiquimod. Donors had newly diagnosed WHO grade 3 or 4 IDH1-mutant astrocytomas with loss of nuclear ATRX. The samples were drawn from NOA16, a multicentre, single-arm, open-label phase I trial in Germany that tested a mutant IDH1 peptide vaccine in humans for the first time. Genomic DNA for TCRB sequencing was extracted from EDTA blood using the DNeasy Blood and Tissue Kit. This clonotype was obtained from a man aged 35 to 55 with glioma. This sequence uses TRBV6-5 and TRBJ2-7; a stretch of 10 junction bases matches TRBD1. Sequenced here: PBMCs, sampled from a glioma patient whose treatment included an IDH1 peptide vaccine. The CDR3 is CASSQTGGPTYEQYF. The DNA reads TGTGCCAGCAGTCAGACAGGGGGCCCCACCTACGAGCAGTACTTC.